In its sample, the clone carrying this TCR beta chain was seen once. A read error may produce the germline difference seen at one junction end. This sample stems from a study of cytomegalovirus exposure and HLA in healthy donors. The CDR3 runs to 13 residues. From germline, CDR1 is SGHAT and CDR2 FQNNGV. Researchers ran the PCR with 60 Vbeta and 13 Jbeta primers. Sequencing used immunoSEQ multiplex PCR; TCRdb keeps in-frame clones, though not all of them. Of 75,000 to 100,000 clones listed, around three quarters are singletons. The receptor's source is a man younger than 45 in good health and CMV-seronegative. The chain joins TRBV11-2 to TRBJ2-3, with 8 bases that match TRBD1. The sample was PBMCs. The CDR3 region has the DNA TGTGCCAGCAGCTTCTCCGGGACAGGTACGCAGTATTTT. Translated, it gives CASSFSGTGTQYF.